The rows below give T cell receptor beta chains drawn from one sample of a study of T-cell memory formation after mild COVID-19. A single record per CDR3 protein comes from TCRdb applying MiXCR to the 5' RACE reads. The sample records 350,000 to 450,000 distinct CDR3 sequences, roughly 26% being singletons. The sample taken for sequencing was PBMCs or a T cell subset sorted from them (not recorded which). Every receptor here comes from an adult woman who had mild COVID-19 (a few samples of this study predate the infection). Cell type and time point are not known. Both conserved end residues are part of each CDR3.

CDR3aa	v_gene	j_gene
CATSREAVHYGYTF	TRBV15	TRBJ1-2
CASSYLGQDQETQYF	TRBV6-5	TRBJ2-5
CASSSRLAGSTDTQYF	TRBV5-5	TRBJ2-3
CASSSLRVSRGYTF	TRBV11-2	TRBJ1-2
CASRGTAYNEQFF	TRBV6-5	TRBJ2-1
CATSDLSGGRDTQYF	TRBV24-1	TRBJ2-3
CASSSGDRVNTEAFF	TRBV7-6	TRBJ1-1
CSAGRGPYEQYF	TRBV20-1	TRBJ2-7
CASSEGQGDYGYTF	TRBV25-1	TRBJ1-2
CASSHSRDRDEQYF	TRBV7-9	TRBJ2-7
CASSTGQEGEKLFF	TRBV5-1	TRBJ1-4
CATSAPQGGYTF	TRBV24-1	TRBJ1-2
CASSSRQGRHEQYF	TRBV12-3/TRBV12-4	TRBJ2-7
CASRVVAGAWNTGELFF	TRBV12-3/TRBV12-4	TRBJ2-2
CASSPDRVTEAFF	TRBV18	TRBJ1-1
CASNPGGGNEQFF	TRBV5-2	TRBJ2-1
CATSDFLGQTQETQYF	TRBV24-1	TRBJ2-5
CASSPYLRGGTDTQYF	TRBV9	TRBJ2-3
CASSQERNTGELFF	TRBV4-3	TRBJ2-2
CSARVTSGTSRRSYEQYF	TRBV20-1	TRBJ2-7
CASSFGTRSDEKLFF	TRBV13	TRBJ1-4
CASSLTGRSEAFF	TRBV7-9	TRBJ1-1
CASSLTGTGYDNEQFF	TRBV5-1	TRBJ2-1
CASSFSRRSTDTQYF	TRBV27	TRBJ2-3
CASSSGQSSYNEQFF	TRBV5-1	TRBJ2-1
CASSLVGDTQYF	TRBV7-2	TRBJ2-3
CASSQGGISGLDNEQFF	TRBV14	TRBJ2-1
CSARTAGGGFSPLHF	TRBV20-1	TRBJ1-6
CASSDATDYEQYF	TRBV18	TRBJ2-7
CASSVLGEGNYGYTF	TRBV9	TRBJ1-2
CASSRLTVNTEAFF	TRBV11-3	TRBJ1-1
CASSYDGREISPLHF	TRBV6-2/TRBV6-3	TRBJ1-6
CASQGMGYGYTF	TRBV6-6	TRBJ1-2
CATSPDVTYEQYF	TRBV15	TRBJ2-7
CASSLGAGLGEKLFF	TRBV7-2	TRBJ1-4
CASSLVASSGGARETQYF	TRBV7-8	TRBJ2-5
CASSSTTYTGELFF	TRBV7-2	TRBJ2-2
CASSSVQGASNEQFF	TRBV6-1	TRBJ2-1
CASSGGPRLWNYEQYF	TRBV12-3/TRBV12-4	TRBJ2-7
CASSVGQPTDEQYF	TRBV9	TRBJ2-7
CASSLDWGAKTQYF	TRBV7-7	TRBJ2-5
CASSPSGTMSYNEQFF	TRBV5-1	TRBJ2-1
CASSPVVAGGSKTQYF	TRBV12-3/TRBV12-4	TRBJ2-5
CSVGGSPGEKLFF	TRBV29-1	TRBJ1-4
CSARAGRGTGNTIYF	TRBV20-1	TRBJ1-3
CASSLLAVLNTQYF	TRBV12-3/TRBV12-4	TRBJ2-3
CASRSAGGVGADTQYF	TRBV5-1	TRBJ2-3
CASSKKTAYGYTF	TRBV21-1	TRBJ1-2
CASSEPLAATTDTQCF	TRBV2	TRBJ2-3
CASSEYIQGKVAGYTF	TRBV25-1	TRBJ1-2
CASSLDGPSYNEQFF	TRBV11-3	TRBJ2-1
CASSPFLGGTEAFF	TRBV11-2	TRBJ1-1
CAISEGEDYYNEQFF	TRBV10-3	TRBJ2-1
CSAASSGANVLTF	TRBV20-1	TRBJ2-6
CASSDPGHGNTIYF	TRBV25-1	TRBJ1-3